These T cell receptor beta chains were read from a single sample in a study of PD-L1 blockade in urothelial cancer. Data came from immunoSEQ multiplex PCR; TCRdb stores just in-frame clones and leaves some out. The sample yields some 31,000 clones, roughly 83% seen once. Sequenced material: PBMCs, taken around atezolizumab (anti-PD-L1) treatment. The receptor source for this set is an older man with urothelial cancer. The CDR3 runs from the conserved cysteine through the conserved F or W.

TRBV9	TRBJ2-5	CASSPTDRGQGETQYF
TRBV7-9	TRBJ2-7	CASSLAGQGAHEQYF
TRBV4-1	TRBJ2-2	CASSQGPSGSAGTGELFF
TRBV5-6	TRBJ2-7	CASSFLYTLGGSGAYEQYF
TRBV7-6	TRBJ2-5	CASSSGQGSQETQYF
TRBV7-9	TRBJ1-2	CASSLHQGWGLSYGYTF
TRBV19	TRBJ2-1	CASSIWGDNEQFF
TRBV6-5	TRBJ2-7	CASSYMRGNMYEQYF
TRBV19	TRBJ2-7	CASSIRGRIYEQYF
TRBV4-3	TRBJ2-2	CASSQDYAGLADTGELFF
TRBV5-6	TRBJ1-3	CASSLAGYGNTIYF
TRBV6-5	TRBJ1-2	CASTQNAGSYGYTF
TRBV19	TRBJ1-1	CASSIGGGTNTEAFF
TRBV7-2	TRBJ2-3	CASSQGGVTDTQYF
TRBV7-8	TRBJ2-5	CASSAQTGAETQYF
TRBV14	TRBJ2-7	CASSQRQGNLIHEQYF
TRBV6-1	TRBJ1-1	CASSLGLRTEAFF
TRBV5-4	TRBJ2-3	CASSQRSGGPGPDTQYF
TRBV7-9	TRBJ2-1	CASSPTGVSYNEQFF
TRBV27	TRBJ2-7	CASSLGGEGLYEQYF
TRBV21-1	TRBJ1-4	CASSGPGQGVTNEKLFF
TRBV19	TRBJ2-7	CASSISGRGYEQYF
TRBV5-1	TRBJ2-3	CASSPVTDTQYF
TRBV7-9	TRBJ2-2	CASSLGGLAGATGELFF
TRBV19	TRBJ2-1	CASSTDSYYNEQFF
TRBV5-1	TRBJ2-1	CASSLESEQFF
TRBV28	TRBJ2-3	CASSLYRGPAFSDTQYF
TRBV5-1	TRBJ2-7	CASSFGYMTYEQYF
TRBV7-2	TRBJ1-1	CASSSQGAKTEAFF
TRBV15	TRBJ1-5	CATSARARGGPGNQPQHF
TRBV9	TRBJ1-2	CASSPQTANYGYTF